The rows below give T cell receptor beta chains drawn from one sample of a study of control samples from healthy donors and cancer patients. The data were produced by immunoSEQ multiplex PCR, yet TCRdb's version contains in-frame clones alone and is incomplete. The sample gives roughly 55,000 clones, about 96% of which show up once; 1.1% is in the top ten. The specimen sequenced was blood. These receptors were collected from a woman under 30 in good health. CDR3s include the opening cysteine and the closing phenylalanine or tryptophan. The D gene is left open where the match is weak. The listing skips clone size in some rows; elsewhere it reads once, few, many or a size class.

NA	13	TRBV12-3/TRBV12-4	NA	TRBJ2-2	CASSFRVTGELFF	TGTGCCAGCAGTTTTCGGGTTACCGGGGAGCTGTTTTTT
TRBD2	15	TRBV23-1	NA	TRBJ2-7	CASRRGAGGTYEQYF	TGCGCCAGCAGACGCGGGGCCGGGGGGACCTACGAGCAGTACTTC
TRBD2	15	TRBV7-2	NA	TRBJ2-5	CASSLASGGAETQYF	TGTGCCAGCAGCTTAGCTAGCGGGGGAGCTGAGACCCAGTACTTC
TRBD2	16	TRBV7-7	NA	TRBJ2-5	CASSLGLAGGKETQYF	TGTGCTAGCAGCTTAGGACTAGCGGGGGGGAAGGAGACCCAGTACTTC
NA	16	TRBV6-2/TRBV6-3	once	TRBJ2-3	CASSPDTTPITDTQYF	TGTGCCAGCAGTCCCGACACCACCCCTATCACAGATACGCAGTATTTT
TRBD1	16	TRBV7-9	NA	TRBJ1-1	CASSLGWTGVDTEAFF	TGTGCCAGCAGCTTAGGTTGGACAGGGGTGGACACTGAAGCTTTCTTT
NA	16	TRBV21-1	NA	TRBJ2-3	CASSRPGLARTDTQYF	TGTGCCAGCAGCAGACCGGGACTAGCGCGAACAGATACGCAGTATTTT
NA	16	TRBV4-1	NA	TRBJ1-2	CASSHGREARSGGYTF	TGCGCCAGCAGCCACGGACGGGAAGCCCGCTCGGGTGGCTACACCTTC
TRBD1	15	TRBV3-1/TRBV3-2	NA	TRBJ2-1	CASSQGTGGYNEQFF	TGTGCCAGCAGCCAAGGTACAGGGGGTTACAATGAGCAGTTCTTC
TRBD1	16	TRBV5-4	NA	TRBJ1-1	CASSPPATGEEFEAFF	TGTGCCAGCAGCCCACCTGCGACAGGGGAGGAATTTGAAGCTTTCTTT
NA	12	TRBV12-3/TRBV12-4	NA	TRBJ1-2	CASSLGQYRGTF	TGTGCCAGCAGTTTAGGACAGTACCGGGGCACCTTC
NA	14	TRBV27	NA	TRBJ1-5	CASSSRTTSYPQHF	TGTGCCAGCAGTTCCAGGACCACCAGCTATCCCCAGCATTTT
NA	14	TRBV2	NA	TRBJ1-5	CASSGGSRDQPQHF	TGTGCCAGCAGTGGGGGTTCCAGGGATCAGCCCCAGCATTTT